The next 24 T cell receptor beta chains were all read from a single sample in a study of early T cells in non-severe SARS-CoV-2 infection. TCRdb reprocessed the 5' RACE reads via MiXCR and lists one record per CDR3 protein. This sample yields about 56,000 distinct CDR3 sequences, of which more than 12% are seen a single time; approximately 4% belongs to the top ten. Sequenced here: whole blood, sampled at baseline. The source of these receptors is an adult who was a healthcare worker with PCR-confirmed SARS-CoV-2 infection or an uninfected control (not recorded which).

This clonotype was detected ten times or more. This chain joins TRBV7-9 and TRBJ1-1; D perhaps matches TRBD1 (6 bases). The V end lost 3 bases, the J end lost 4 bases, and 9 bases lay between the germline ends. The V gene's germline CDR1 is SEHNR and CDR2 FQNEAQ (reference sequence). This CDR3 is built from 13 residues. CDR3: CASSFKDSTEAFF. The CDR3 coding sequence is TGTGCCAGCAGCTTTAAGGACAGCACTGAAGCTTTCTTT. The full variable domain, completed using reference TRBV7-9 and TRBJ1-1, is DTGVSQNPRHKITKRGQNVTFRCDPISEHNRLYWYRQTLGQGPEFLTYFQNEAQLEKSRLLSDRFSAERPKGSFSTLEIQRTEQGDSAMYLCASSFKDSTEAFFGQGTRLTVV.

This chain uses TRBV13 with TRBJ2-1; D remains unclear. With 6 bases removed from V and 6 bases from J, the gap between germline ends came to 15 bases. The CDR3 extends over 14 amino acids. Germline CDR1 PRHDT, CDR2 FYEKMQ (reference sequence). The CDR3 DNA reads TGTGCCAGCAGATCTGACTCGCCCCGCAATGAGCAGTTCTTC. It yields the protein CASRSDSPRNEQFF.

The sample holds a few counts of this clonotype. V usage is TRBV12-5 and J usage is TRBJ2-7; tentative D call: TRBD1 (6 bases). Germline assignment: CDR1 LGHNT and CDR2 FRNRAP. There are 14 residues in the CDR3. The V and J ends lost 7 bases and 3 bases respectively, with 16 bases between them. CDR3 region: CASASTGLSYEQYF. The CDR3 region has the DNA TGTGCTAGTGCCTCAACAGGGTTGAGCTACGAGCAGTACTTC.

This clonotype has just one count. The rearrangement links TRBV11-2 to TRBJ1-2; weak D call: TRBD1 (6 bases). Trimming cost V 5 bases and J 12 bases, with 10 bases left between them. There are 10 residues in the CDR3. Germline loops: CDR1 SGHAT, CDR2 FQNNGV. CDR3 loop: CASSHRAHTF. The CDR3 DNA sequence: TGTGCCAGCAGCCACAGGGCCCACACCTTC.

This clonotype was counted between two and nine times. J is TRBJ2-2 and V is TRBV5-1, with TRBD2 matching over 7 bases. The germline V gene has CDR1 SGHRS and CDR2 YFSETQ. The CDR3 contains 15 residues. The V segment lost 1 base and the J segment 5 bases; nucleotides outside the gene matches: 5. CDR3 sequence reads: CASSLNAGGTGELFF. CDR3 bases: TGCGCCAGCAGCTTGAACGCCGGGGGGACCGGGGAGCTGTTTTTT.

In nucleotides, the CDR3 is TGCGCCAGCAGCTTGGGGGGTGACTGGCGGGAGCAGTTCTTC. Protein sequence: CASSLGGDWREQFF. V and J are TRBV5-1 and TRBJ2-1; D is unresolved. Germline V gene lookup returns CDR1 SGHRS and CDR2 YFSETQ. CDR3 length: 14 residues. Deletions cut 0 bases from V and 10 bases from J, with 14 bases between.

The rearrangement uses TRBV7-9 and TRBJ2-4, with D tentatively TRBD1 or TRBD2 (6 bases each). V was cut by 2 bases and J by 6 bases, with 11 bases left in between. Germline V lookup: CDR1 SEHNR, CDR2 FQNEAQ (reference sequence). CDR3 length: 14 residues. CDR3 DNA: TGTGCCAGCAGCTTACCGGGGGCGAGAAACATTCAGTACTTC. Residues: CASSLPGARNIQYF.

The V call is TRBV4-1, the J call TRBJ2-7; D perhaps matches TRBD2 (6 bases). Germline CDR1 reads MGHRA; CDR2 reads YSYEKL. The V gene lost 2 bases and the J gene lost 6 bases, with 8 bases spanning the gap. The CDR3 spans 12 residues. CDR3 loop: CASSQTSREQYF. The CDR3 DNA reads TGCGCCAGCAGCCAAACTAGCCGCGAGCAGTACTTC.

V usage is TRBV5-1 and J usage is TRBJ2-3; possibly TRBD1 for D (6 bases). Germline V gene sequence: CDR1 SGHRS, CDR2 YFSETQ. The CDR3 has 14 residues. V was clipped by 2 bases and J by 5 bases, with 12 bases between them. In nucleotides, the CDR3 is TGCGCCAGCAGCTTATCAGGGGCCAAAGATACGCAGTATTTT. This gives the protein CASSLSGAKDTQYF.

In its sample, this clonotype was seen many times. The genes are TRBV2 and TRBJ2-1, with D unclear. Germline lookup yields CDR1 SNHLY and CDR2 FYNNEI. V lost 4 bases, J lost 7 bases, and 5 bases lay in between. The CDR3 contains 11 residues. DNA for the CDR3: TGTGCCAGCAGTGTTGTAAATGAGCAGTTCTTC. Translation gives CASSVVNEQFF.

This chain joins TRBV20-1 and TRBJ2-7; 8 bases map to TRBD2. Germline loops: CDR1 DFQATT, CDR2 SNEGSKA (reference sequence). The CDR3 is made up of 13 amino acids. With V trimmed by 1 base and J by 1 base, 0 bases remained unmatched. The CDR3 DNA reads TGCAGTGCTAGAGCGGGAGGGTCCTACGAGCAGTACTTC. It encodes CSARAGGSYEQYF.

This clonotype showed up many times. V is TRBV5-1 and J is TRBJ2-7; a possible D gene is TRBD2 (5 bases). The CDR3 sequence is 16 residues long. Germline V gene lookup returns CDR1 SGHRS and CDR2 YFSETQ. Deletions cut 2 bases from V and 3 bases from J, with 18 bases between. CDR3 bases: TGCGCCAGCAGCTTAAATCGCCAGAGGGTTCTCTACGAGCAGTACTTC. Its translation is CASSLNRQRVLYEQYF.

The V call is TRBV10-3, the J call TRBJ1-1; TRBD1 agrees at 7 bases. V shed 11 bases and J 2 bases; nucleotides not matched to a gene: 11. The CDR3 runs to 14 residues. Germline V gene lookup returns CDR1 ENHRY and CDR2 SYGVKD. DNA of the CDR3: TGTGCCTCTTACTCCCAGGGGGGTAACACTGAAGCTTTCTTT. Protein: CASYSQGGNTEAFF.

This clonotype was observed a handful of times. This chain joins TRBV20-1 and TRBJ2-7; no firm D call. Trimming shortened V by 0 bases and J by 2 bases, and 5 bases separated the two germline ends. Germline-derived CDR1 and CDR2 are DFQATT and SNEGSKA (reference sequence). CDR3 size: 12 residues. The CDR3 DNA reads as TGCAGTGCTAGAGATTCAACCTACGAGCAGTACTTC. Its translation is CSARDSTYEQYF.

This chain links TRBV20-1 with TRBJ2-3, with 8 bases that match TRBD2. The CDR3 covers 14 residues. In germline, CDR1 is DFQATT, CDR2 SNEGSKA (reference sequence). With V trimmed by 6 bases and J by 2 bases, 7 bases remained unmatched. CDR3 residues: CSAVPGGITDTQYF. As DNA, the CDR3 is TGCAGTGCAGTCCCGGGGGGGATCACAGATACGCAGTATTTT.

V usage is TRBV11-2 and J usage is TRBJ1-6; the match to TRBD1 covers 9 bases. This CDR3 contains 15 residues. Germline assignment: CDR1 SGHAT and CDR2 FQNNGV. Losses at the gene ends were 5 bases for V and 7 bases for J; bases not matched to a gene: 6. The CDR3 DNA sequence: TGTGCCAGCAGCGTAGGGACAGGGTGGAATTCACCCCTCCACTTT. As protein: CASSVGTGWNSPLHF.

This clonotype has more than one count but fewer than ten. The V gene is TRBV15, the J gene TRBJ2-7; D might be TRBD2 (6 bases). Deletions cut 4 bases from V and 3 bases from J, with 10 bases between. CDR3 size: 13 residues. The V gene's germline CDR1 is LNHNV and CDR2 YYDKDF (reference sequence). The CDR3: CATSKQDYYEQYF. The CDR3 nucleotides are TGTGCCACCAGCAAACAGGACTACTACGAGCAGTACTTC. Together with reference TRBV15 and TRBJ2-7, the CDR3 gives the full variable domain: DAMVIQNPRYQVTQFGKPVTLSCSQTLNHNVMYWYQQKSSQAPKLLFHYYDKDFNNEADTPDNFQSRRPNTSFCFLDIRSPGLGDTAMYLCATSKQDYYEQYFGPGTRLTVT.

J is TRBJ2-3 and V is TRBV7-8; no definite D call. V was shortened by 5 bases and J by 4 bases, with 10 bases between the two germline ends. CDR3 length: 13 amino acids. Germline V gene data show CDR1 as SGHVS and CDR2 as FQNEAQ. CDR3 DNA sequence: TGTGCCAGCAGCCTTCCTGGGTCAGATACGCAGTATTTT. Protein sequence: CASSLPGSDTQYF.

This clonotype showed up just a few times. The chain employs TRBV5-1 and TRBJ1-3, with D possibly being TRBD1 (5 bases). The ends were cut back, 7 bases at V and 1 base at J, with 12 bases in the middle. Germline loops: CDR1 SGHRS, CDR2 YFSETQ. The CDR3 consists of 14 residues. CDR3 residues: CASSRGDSGNTIYF. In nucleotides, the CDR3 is TGCGCCAGCTCCCGGGGGGATTCTGGAAACACCATATATTTT.

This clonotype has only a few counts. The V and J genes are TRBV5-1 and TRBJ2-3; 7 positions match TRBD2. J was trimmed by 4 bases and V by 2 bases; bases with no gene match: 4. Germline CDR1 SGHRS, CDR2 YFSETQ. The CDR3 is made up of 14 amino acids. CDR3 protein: CASSFERGSDTQYF. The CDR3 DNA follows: TGCGCCAGCAGCTTCGAGCGGGGTTCAGATACGCAGTATTTT.

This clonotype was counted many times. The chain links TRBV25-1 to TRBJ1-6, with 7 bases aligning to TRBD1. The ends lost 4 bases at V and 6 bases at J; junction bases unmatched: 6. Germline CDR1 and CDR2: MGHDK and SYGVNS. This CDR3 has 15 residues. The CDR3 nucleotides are TGTGCCAGCAGTGGTCGGGACAGCGGTAATTCACCCCTCCACTTT. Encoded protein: CASSGRDSGNSPLHF. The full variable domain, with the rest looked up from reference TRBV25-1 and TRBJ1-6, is EADIYQTPRYLVIGTGKKITLECSQTMGHDKMYWYQQDPGMELHLIHYSYGVNSTEKGDLSSESTVSRIRTEHFPLTLESARPSHTSQYLCASSGRDSGNSPLHFGNGTRLTVT.

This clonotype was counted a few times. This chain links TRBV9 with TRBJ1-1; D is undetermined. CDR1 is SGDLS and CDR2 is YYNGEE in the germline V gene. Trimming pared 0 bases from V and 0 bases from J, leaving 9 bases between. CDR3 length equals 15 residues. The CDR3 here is CASSVDSDLNTEAFF. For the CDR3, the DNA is TGTGCCAGCAGCGTAGATAGTGATTTGAACACTGAAGCTTTCTTT.

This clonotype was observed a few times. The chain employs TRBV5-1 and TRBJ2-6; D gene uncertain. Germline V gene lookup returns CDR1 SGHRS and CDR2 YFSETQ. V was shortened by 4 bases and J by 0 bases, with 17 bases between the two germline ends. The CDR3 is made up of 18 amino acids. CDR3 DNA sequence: TGCGCCAGCAGCCTCTTTTCTGGGGAACCCTCTGGGGCCAACGTCCTGACTTTC. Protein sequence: CASSLFSGEPSGANVLTF. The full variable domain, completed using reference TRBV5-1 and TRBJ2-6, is KAGVTQTPRYLIKTRGQQVTLSCSPISGHRSVSWYQQTPGQGLQFLFEYFSETQRNKGNFPGRFSGRQFSNSRSEMNVSTLELGDSALYLCASSLFSGEPSGANVLTFGAGSRLTVL.

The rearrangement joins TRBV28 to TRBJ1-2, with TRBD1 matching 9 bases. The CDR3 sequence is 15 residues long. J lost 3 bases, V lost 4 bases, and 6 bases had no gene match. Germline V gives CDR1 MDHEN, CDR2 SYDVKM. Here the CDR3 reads CASSSTGQGYYGYTF. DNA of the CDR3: TGTGCCAGCAGTTCAACCGGACAGGGGTACTATGGCTACACCTTC.